A selection of T cell receptor beta chains follows, all from one sample in a study of cytomegalovirus exposure and HLA in healthy donors. Method: immunoSEQ multiplex PCR; TCRdb's copy keeps in-frame clones and lacks some. The sample yields roughly 150,000 clones, around 82% seen once. The sequenced sample was PBMCs. The receptors shown here come from a man aged 30 to 39 in good health and CMV-seronegative. Each CDR3 is given with its conserved first and last residue. Expanded clones are given a class, and other clones once, few, many or no size at all.

v_call	j_call	clone_size	cdr3_aa
TRBV9	TRBJ1-2	-	CASSVTGSYGYTF
TRBV19	TRBJ1-1	-	CASRLGGLNTEAFF
TRBV18	TRBJ2-7	-	CASSPRLAGAYEQYF
TRBV19	TRBJ2-1	-	CASKGSPQANNEQFF
TRBV25-1	TRBJ1-1	few	CASSHRDRGSTEAFF
TRBV5-1	TRBJ2-1	-	CASSHGTSGSSEQFF
TRBV5-6	TRBJ2-7	-	CASSLLHEQYF
TRBV7-3	TRBJ2-1	-	CASSQTGGVAEQFF
TRBV28	TRBJ2-1	-	CASSRDDPSLDNEQFF
TRBV7-2	TRBJ2-5	-	CASSPTLVGETQYF